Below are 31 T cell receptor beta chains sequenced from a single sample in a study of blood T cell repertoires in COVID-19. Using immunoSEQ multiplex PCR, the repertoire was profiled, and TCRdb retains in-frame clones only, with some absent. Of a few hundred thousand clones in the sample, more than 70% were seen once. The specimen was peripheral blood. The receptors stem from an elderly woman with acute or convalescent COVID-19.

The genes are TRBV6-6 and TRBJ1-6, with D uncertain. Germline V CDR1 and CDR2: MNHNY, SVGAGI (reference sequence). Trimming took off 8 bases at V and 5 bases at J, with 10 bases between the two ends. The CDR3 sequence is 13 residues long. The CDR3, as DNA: TGTGCCAGCTGGGGAGGGAATAATTCACCCCTCCACTTT. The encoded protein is CASWGGNNSPLHF.

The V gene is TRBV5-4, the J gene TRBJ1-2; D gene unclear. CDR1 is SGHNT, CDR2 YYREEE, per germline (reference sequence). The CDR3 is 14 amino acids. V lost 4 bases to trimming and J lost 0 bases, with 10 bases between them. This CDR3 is CASSPQSSNYGYTF. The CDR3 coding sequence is TGTGCCAGCAGCCCACAGAGTTCTAACTATGGCTACACCTTC.

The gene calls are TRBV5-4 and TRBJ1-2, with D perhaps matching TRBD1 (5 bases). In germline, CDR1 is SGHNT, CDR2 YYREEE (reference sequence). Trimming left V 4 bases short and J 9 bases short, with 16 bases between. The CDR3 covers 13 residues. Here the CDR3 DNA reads TGTGCCAGCAGCCCGAGGGACTGGGATAGCTACACCTTC. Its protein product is CASSPRDWDSYTF.

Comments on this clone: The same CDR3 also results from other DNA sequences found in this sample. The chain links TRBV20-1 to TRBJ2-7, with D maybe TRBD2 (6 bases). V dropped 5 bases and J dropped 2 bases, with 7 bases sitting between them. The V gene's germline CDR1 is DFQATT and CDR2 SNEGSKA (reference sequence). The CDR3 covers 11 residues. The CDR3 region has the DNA TGCAGTGCTGGGGGGACCTACGAGCAGTACTTC. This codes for CSAGGTYEQYF.

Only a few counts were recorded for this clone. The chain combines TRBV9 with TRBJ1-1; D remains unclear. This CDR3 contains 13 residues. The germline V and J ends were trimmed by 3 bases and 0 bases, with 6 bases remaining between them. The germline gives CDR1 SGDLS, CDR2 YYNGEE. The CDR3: CASSGAVNTEAFF. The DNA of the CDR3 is TGTGCCAGCAGCGGTGCGGTGAACACTGAAGCTTTCTTT.

The CDR3 DNA reads as TGTGCCACCAGCAGAGTCGGGGTGGATACGCAGTATTTT. It is translated as CATSRVGVDTQYF. V usage is TRBV15 and J usage is TRBJ2-3, with a tentative D call TRBD2 (5 bases). CDR3 length equals 13 residues. The V gene's germline CDR1 is LNHNV and CDR2 YYDKDF (reference sequence). V gave up 1 base and J gave up 6 bases, with 8 bases separating them.

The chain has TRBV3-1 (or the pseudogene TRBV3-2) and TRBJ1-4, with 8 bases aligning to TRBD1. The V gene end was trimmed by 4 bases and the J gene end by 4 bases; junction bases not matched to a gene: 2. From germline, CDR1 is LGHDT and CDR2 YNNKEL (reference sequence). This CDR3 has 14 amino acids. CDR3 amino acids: CASSPTGVNEKLFF. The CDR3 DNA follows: TGTGCCAGCAGCCCGACAGGGGTTAATGAAAAACTGTTTTTT.

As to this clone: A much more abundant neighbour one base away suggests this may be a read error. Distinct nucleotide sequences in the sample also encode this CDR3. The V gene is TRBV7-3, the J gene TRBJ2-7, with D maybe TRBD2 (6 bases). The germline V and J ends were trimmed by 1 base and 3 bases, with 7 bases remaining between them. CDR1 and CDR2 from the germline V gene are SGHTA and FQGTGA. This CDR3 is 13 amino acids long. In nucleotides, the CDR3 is TGTGCCAGCAGCTTAATCGGGGGCTACGAGCAGTACTTC. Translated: CASSLIGGYEQYF.

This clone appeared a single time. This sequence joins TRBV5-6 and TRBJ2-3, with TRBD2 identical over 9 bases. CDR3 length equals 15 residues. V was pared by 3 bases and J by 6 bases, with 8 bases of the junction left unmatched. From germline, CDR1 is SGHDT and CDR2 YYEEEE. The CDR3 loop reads CASSSVGSGGDTQYF. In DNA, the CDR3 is TGTGCCAGCAGCTCGGTGGGTAGCGGGGGTGATACGCAGTATTTT.

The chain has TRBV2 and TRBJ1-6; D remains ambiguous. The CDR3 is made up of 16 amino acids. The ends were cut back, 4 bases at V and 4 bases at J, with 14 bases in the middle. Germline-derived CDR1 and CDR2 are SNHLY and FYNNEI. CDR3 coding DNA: TGTGCCAGCAGTGGGCGGGAGATGGGGTATAATTCACCCCTCCACTTT. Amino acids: CASSGREMGYNSPLHF.

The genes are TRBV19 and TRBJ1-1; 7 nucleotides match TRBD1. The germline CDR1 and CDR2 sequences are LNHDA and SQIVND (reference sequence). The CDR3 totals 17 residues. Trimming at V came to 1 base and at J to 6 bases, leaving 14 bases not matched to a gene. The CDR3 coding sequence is TGTGCCAGTAGTATAGCTCGACAGGGTGGGTATGCCGCTGAAGCTTTCTTT. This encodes CASSIARQGGYAAEAFF.

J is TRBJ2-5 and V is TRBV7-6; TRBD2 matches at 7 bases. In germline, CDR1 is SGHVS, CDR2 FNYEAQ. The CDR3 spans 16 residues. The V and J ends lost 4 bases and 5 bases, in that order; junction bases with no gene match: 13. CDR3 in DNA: TGTGCCAGCAGCTCTCTTGGGGGGGGAGTGGTGGAGACCCAGTACTTC. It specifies CASSSLGGGVVETQYF.

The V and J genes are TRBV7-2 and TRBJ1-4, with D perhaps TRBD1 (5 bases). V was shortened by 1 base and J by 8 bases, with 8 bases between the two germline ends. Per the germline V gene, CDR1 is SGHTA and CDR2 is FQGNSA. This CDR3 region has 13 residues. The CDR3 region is CASSLVQGEKLFF. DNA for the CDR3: TGTGCCAGCAGCTTAGTCCAGGGAGAAAAACTGTTTTTT. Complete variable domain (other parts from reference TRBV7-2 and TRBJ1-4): GAGVSQSPSNKVTEKGKDVELRCDPISGHTALYWYRQSLGQGLEFLIYFQGNSAPDKSGLPSDRFSAERTGGSVSTLTIQRTQQEDSAVYLCASSLVQGEKLFFGSGTQLSVL.

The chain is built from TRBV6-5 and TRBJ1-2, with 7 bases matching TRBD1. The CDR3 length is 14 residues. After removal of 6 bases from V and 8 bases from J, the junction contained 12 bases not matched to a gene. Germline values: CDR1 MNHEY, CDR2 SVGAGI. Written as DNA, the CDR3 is TGTGCCAGCAGGCCAAATACAGGGGCTGTGGGCTACACCTTC. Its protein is CASRPNTGAVGYTF.

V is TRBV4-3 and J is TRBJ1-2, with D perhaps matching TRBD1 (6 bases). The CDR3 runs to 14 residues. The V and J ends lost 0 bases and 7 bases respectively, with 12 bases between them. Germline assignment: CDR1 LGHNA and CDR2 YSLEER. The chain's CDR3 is CASSQDRRGGGYTF. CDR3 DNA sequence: TGCGCCAGCAGCCAAGATCGCAGGGGCGGTGGCTACACCTTC.

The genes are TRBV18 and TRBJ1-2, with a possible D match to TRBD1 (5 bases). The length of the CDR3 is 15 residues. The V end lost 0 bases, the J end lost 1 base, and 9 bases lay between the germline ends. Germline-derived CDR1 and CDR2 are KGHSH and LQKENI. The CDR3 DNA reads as TGTGCCAGCTCACCACCGGGGGGGATTAACTATGGCTACACCTTC. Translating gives CASSPPGGINYGYTF.

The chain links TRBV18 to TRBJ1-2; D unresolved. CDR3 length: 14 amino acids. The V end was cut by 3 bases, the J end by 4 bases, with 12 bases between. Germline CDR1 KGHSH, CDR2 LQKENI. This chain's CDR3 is CASSPAEGSYGYTF. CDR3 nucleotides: TGTGCCAGCTCACCCGCAGAGGGTTCCTATGGCTACACCTTC.

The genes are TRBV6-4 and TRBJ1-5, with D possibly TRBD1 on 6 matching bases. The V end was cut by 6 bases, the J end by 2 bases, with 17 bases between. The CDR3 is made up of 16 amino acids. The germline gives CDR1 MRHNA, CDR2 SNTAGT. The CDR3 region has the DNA TGTGCCAGCAGCCCGGGGGGGGGCGAGGGCAATCAGCCCCAGCATTTT. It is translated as CASSPGGGEGNQPQHF.

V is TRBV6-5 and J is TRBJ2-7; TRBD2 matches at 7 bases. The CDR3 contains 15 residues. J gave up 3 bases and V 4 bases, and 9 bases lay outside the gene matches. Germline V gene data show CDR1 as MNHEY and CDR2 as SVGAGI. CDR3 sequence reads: CASSWGGVVGYEQYF. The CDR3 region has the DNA TGTGCCAGCAGTTGGGGAGGGGTTGTAGGCTACGAGCAGTACTTC.

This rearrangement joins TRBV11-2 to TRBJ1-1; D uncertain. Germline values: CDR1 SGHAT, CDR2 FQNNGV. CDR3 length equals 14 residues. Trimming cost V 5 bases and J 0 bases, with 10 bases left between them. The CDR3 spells CASSPQVMNTEAFF. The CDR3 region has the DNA TGTGCCAGCAGCCCCCAGGTCATGAACACTGAAGCTTTCTTT.

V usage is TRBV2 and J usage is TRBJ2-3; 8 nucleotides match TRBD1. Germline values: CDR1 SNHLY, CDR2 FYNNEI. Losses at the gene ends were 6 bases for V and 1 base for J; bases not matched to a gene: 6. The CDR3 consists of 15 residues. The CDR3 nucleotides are TGTGCCAGCAGCATGGACAGGGCTGGCACAGATACGCAGTATTTT. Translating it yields CASSMDRAGTDTQYF.

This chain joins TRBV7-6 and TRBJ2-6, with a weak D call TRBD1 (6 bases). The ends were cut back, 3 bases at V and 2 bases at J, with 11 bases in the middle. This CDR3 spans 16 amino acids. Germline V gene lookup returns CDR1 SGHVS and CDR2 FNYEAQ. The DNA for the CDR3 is TGTGCCAGCAGCTTCACAGGGTCCACTGGGGCCAACGTCCTGACTTTC. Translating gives CASSFTGSTGANVLTF.

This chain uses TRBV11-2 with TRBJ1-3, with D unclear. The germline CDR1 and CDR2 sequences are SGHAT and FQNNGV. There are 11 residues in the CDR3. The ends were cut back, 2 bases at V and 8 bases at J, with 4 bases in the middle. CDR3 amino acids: CASSLTDTIYF. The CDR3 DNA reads TGTGCCAGCAGCTTAACGGACACCATATATTTT.

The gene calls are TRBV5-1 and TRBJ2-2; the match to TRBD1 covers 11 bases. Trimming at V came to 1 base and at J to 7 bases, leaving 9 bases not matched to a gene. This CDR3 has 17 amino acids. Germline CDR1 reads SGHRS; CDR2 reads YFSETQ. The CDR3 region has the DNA TGCGCCAGCAGCTTGAACCCGGGACAGGGGGTTTTCGGGGAGCTGTTTTTT. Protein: CASSLNPGQGVFGELFF. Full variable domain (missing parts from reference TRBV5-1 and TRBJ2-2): KAGVTQTPRYLIKTRGQQVTLSCSPISGHRSVSWYQQTPGQGLQFLFEYFSETQRNKGNFPGRFSGRQFSNSRSEMNVSTLELGDSALYLCASSLNPGQGVFGELFFGEGSRLTVL.

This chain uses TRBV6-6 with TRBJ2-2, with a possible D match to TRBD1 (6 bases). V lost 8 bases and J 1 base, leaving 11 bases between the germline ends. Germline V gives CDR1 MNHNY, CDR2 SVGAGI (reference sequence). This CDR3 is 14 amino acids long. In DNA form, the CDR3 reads TGTGCCAGCCTGATAGGGGGGAACACCGGGGAGCTGTTTTTT. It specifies CASLIGGNTGELFF.

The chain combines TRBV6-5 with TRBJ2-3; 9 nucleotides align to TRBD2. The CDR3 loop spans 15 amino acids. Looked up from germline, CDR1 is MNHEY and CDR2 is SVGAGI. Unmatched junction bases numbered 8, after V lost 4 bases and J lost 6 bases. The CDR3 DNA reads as TGTGCCAGCAGTTTAGCGGGGGACCCAGGGGATACGCAGTATTTT. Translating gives CASSLAGDPGDTQYF.

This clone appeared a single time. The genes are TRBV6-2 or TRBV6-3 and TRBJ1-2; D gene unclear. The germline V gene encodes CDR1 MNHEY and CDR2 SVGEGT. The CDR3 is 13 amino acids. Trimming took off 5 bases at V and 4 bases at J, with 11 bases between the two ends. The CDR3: CASSLVGSYGYTF. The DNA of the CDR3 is TGTGCCAGCAGTCTCGTGGGCAGCTATGGCTACACCTTC.

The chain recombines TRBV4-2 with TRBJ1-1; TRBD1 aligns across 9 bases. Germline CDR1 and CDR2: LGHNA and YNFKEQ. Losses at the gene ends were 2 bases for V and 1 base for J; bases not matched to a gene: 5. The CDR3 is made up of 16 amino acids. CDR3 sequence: CASSQQDRGGNTEAFF. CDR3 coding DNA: TGTGCCAGCAGCCAACAGGACAGGGGAGGGAACACTGAAGCTTTCTTT.

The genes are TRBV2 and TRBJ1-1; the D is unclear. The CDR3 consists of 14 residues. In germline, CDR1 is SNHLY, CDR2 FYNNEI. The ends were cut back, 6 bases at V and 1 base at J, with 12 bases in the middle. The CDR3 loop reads CASRKDGKNTEAFF. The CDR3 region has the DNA TGTGCCAGCAGAAAGGACGGGAAGAACACTGAAGCTTTCTTT.

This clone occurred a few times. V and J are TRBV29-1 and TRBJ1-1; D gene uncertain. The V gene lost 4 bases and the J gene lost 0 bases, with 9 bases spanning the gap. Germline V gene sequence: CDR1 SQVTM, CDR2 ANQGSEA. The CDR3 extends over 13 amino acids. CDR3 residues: CSVAWTMNTEAFF. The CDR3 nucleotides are TGCAGCGTTGCCTGGACTATGAACACTGAAGCTTTCTTT.

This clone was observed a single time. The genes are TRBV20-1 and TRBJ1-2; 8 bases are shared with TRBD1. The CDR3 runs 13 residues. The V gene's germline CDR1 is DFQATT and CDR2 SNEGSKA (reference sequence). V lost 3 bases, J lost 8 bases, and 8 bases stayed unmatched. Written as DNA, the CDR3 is TGCAGTGCTAGTGATGACAGGGGTTGGGGCTACACCTTC. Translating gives CSASDDRGWGYTF.